This TCR beta chain appears in the sequencing data of a study of T-cell reconstitution after alpha-beta-depleted transplantation in children. Unique molecular identifiers were built into the TCRbeta library. TCRdb itself ran the PCR reads through MiXCR, one entry per CDR3 protein. The sample shows approximately 250,000 distinct CDR3 sequences, 7.5% to 10% of them seen only once. The sequences come from PBMCs from the stem cell graft donor, collected from the stem cell graft. This clonotype originated in a human donor who donated a stem cell graft to a child with SCID.

The CDR3 here is CASSEAVGVETQYF. CDR3 coding DNA: TGTGCCAGCAGTGAAGCGGTGGGGGTAGAGACCCAGTACTTC. The chain couples TRBV2 to TRBJ2-5; D may correspond to TRBD1 or TRBD2 (5 bases each). Germline V lookup: CDR1 SNHLY, CDR2 FYNNEI. V shed 0 bases and J shed 4 bases, with 9 bases lying between them. The CDR3 has 14 residues.